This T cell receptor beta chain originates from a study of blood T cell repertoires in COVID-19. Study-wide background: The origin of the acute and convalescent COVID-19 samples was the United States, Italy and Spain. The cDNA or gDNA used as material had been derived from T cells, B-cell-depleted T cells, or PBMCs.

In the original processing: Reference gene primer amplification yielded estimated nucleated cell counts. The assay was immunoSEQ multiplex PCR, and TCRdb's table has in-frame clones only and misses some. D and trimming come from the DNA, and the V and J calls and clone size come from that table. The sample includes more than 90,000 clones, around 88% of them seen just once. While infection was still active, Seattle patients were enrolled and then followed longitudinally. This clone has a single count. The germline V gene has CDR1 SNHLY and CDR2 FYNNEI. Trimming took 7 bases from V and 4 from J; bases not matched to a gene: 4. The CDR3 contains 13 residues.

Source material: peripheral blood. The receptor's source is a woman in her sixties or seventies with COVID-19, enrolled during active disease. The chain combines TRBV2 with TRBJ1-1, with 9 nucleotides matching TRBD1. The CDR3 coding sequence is TGTGCCAGCATAGTGACAGGGGGCACTGAAGCTTTCTTT. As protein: CASIVTGGTEAFF.